This T cell receptor beta chain was found in a study of early T cells in non-severe SARS-CoV-2 infection (dated by TCRdb to about 2021). Notes on the research overall: Because TCR sequencing relied on bulk RNA taken from unsorted whole blood, pairing of alpha and beta chains was not possible.

The study was a case-control design nested within a healthcare worker cohort in London, UK, with weekly nasopharyngeal swab PCR tests and blood sampling. Healthcare workers were recruited between 23 and 31 March 2020, during the week of the UK lockdown, and were followed weekly for up to roughly 15 weeks. Receptor libraries were prepared by 5' RACE. Instrument on record: NextSeq 500. Unique molecular identifiers were attached to individual cDNA molecules in the TCR library protocol so that sequencing error and PCR bias could be corrected. TCR alpha and beta chains were both sequenced, and the abundances of alpha and beta sequences in each sample were closely correlated with each other. The study's own analysis went as follows. V gene, J gene and CDR3 annotation of TCR sequences was performed with Decombinator V4. TCRs were defined as expanded if a significant change between any two time points was detected under a Poisson model with p below 0.0001. TCR abundances were normalised to the total number of TCRs sequenced per sample and were expressed as counts per million. A search of VDJdb, accessed on 1 November 2021, was run for TCRs annotated to CMV, EBV and SARS-CoV-2, with TCRs annotated for multiple antigens excluded. TCRdb trimmed public reads at Q25 via fastp, called clones via MiXCR and kept in-frame beta chains. Each CDR3 protein gets just one entry, which takes the most common genes and DNA from the rows behind it. In this record, the V and J calls reflect TCRdb's handling and not the investigators' own analysis. In all, the sample holds 60,000 to 75,000 distinct CDR3 sequences, and approximately 12% of those were seen once. Roughly 6% of the sample lies in the top ten.

This clonotype has more than one count but fewer than ten. The specificity of this receptor is unknown. No clone much larger than this one lies a single base away; base qualities are absent. What the study reported, not specific to this receptor: VDJdb matching was skewed toward anti-spike CD8 responses and likely underestimated virus-specific expansions, missing private and CD4 specificities.

Sequencing was performed on whole blood. The TCR originated in an adult who was a healthcare worker with PCR-confirmed SARS-CoV-2 infection or an uninfected control (not recorded which).

The CDR3 amino acid sequence is: CASSFTTRGETQYF. The nucleotide sequence reads as follows: TGTGCCAGCAGCTTTACAACCCGCGGCGAGACCCAGTACTTC. This chain joins TRBV11-2 to TRBJ2-5; the D gene cannot be resolved reliably. Cut back by 3 bases and 5 bases, the V and J ends lie 13 bases apart. For CDR1 and CDR2, the germline V gene lists SGHAT and FQNNGV. The CDR3 contains 14 residues, cysteine and phenylalanine counted. Only the CDR3 region is kept as DNA, spanning 42 bases read in frame from base 1.